The TCR beta chain described here comes from a study of blood T cells in healthy people across ages. The length of the CDR3 is 13 residues. From germline, CDR1 is WSHSY and CDR2 SAAADI. V was clipped by 11 bases and J by 5 bases, with 18 bases between them. This clonotype was detected many times. The second PCR ran about 7 to 12 cycles with a sample-barcoded 5' primer and J-beta primers. Via MiXCR, TCRdb re-called the 5' RACE reads, giving one row per CDR3 protein. This sample has just over 800,000 distinct CDR3 sequences, with 62% found just once. The chain combines TRBV10-2 with TRBJ1-1; possible D gene TRBD1, 6 bases. The sequenced material came from blood. This receptor was taken from a man in his thirties or forties in good health. The CDR3 sequence is CACGGGARTEAFF. For the CDR3, the DNA is TGCGCCTGTGGTGGGGGGGCAAGAACTGAAGCTTTCTTT.